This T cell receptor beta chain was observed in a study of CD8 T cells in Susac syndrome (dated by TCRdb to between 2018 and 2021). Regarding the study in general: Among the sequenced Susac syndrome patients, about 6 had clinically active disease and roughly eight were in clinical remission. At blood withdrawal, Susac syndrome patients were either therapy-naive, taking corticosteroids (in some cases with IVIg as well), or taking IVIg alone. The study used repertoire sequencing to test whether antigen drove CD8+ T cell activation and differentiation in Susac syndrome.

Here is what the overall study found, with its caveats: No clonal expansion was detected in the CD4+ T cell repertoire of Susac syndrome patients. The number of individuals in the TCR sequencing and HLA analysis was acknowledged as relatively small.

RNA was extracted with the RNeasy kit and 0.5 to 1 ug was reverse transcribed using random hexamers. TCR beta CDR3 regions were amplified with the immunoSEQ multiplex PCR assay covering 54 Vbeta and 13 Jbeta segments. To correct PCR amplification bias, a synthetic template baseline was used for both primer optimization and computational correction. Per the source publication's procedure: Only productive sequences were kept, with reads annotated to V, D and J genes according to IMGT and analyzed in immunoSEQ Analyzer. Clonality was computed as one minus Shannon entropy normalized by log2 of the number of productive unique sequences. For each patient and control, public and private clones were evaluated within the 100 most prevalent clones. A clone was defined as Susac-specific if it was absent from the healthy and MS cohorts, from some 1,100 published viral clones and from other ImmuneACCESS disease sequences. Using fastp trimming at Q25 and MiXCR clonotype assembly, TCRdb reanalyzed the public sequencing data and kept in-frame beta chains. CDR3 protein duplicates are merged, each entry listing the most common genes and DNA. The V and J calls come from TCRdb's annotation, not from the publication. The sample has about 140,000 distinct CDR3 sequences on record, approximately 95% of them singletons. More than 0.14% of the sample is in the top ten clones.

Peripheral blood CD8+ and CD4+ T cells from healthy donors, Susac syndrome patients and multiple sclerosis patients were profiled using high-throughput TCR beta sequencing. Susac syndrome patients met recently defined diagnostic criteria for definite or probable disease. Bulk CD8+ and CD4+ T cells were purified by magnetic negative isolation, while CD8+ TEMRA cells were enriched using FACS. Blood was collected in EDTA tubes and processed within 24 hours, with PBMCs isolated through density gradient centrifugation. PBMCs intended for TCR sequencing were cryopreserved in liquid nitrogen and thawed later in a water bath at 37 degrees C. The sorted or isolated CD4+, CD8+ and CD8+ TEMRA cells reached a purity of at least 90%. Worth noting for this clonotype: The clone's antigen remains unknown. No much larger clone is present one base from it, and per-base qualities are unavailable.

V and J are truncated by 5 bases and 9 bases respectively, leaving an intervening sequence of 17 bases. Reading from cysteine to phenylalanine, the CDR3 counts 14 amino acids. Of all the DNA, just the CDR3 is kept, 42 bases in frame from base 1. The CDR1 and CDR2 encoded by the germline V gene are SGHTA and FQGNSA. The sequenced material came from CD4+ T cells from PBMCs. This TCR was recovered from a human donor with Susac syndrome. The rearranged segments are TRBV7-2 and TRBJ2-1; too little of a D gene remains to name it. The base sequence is TGTGCCAGCAGCCAAAGCTCGGGTACTGTTGAGCAGTTCTTC. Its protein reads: CASSQSSGTVEQFF.